This T cell receptor (beta chain) was identified in a study of cytomegalovirus exposure and HLA in healthy donors. Broader study findings: The study labeled more than 150 TCR beta chains cytomegalovirus-associated. Among the most significant clusters, several appeared linked to common viral pathogens in a later analysis.

In the case of this clone: Antigen: not known.

V was pared by 3 bases and J by 5 bases, with 14 bases between. This CDR3 has 15 amino acids. Germline V gene lookup returns CDR1 SEHNR and CDR2 FQNEAQ (reference sequence). Vbeta (60) and Jbeta (13) primers were used in the PCR. This table comes from immunoSEQ multiplex PCR, and its TCRdb copy is limited to in-frame clones, with some not included. The sample lists under 150,000 clones; 82% were seen once. This clonotype was obtained from a woman in her late teens or twenties in good health and CMV-seronegative. The V and J genes are TRBV7-9 and TRBJ2-1; perhaps TRBD1 as D (5 bases). The sample was PBMCs. The CDR3 is CASSFLGVENNEQFF. The DNA for the CDR3 is TGTGCCAGCAGCTTTTTAGGGGTCGAAAACAATGAGCAGTTCTTC.